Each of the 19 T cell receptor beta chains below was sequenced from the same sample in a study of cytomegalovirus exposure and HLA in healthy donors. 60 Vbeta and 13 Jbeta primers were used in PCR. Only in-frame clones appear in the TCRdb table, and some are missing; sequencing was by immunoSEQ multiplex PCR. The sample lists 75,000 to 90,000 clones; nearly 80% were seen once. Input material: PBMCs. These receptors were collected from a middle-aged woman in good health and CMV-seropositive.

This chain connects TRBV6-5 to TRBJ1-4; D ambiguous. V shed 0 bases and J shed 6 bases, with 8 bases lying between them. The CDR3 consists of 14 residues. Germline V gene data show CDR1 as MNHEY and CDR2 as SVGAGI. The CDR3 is CASSYSYSDEKLFF. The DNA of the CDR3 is TGTGCCAGCAGTTACTCTTACTCGGATGAAAAACTGTTTTTT.

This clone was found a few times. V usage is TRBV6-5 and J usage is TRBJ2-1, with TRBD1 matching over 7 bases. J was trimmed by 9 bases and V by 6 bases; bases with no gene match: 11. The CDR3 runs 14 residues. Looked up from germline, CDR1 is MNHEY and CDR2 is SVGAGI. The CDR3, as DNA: TGTGCCAGCAGCGCCGACAGGGTTGGTGTTGAGCAGTTCTTC. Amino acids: CASSADRVGVEQFF.

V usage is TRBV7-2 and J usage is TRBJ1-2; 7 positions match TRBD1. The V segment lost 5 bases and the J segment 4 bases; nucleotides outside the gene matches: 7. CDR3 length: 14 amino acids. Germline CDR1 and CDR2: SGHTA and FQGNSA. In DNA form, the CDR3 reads TGTGCCAGCAGCCCCCGACAGGGCCTCTATGGCTACACCTTC. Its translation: CASSPRQGLYGYTF.

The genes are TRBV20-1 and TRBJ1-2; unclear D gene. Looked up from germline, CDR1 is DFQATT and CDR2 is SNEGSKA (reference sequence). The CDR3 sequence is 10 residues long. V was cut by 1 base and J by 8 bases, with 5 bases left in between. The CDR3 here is CSARVGGYTF. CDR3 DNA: TGCAGTGCTAGAGTGGGCGGCTACACCTTC.

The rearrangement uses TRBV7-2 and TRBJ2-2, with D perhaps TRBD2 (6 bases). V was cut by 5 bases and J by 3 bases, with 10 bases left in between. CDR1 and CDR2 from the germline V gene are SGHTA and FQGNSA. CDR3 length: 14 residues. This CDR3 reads CASSPRGHTGELFF. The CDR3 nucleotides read TGTGCCAGCAGCCCGCGGGGTCACACCGGGGAGCTGTTTTTT. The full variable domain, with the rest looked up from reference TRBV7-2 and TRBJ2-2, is GAGVSQSPSNKVTEKGKDVELRCDPISGHTALYWYRQSLGQGLEFLIYFQGNSAPDKSGLPSDRFSAERTGGSVSTLTIQRTQQEDSAVYLCASSPRGHTGELFFGEGSRLTVL.

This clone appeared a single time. The CDR3 region is CASSDSPAGGSRSYNEQFF. The CDR3 region has the DNA TGTGCCAGCAGTGACTCCCCAGCGGGGGGTTCACGCTCCTACAATGAGCAGTTCTTC. The rearrangement links TRBV6-4 to TRBJ2-1, with 9 bases aligning to TRBD2. CDR3 size: 19 residues. CDR1 is MRHNA and CDR2 is SNTAGT in the germline V gene. J was trimmed by 0 bases and V by 0 bases; bases with no gene match: 9.

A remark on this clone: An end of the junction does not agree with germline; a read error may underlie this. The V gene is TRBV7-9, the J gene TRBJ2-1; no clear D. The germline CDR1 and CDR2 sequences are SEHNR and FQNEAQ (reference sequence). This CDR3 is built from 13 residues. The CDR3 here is CASSLSDTPHKLF. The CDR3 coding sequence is TGTGCCAGCAGCTTATCCGACACCCCCCACAAGCTCTTC.

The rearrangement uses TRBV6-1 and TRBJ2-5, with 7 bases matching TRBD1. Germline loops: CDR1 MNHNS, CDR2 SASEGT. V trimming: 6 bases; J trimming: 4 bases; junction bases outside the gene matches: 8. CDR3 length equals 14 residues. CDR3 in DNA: TGTGCCAGCAGGTCGAGGGGGCTCGGAGAGACCCAGTACTTC. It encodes CASRSRGLGETQYF.

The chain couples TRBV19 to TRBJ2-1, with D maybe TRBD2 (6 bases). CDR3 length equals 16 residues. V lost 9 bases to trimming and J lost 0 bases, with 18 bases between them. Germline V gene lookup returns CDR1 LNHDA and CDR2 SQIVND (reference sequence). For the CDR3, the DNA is TGTGCCAGCCACCGAGCGGGCTCAAGCTCCTACAATGAGCAGTTCTTC. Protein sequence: CASHRAGSSSYNEQFF.

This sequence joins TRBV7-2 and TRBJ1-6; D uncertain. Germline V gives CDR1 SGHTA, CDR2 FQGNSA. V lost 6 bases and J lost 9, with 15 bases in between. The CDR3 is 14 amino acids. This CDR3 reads CASRQLGSGSPLHF. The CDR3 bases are TGTGCCAGCAGGCAACTCGGATCGGGTTCACCCCTCCACTTT.

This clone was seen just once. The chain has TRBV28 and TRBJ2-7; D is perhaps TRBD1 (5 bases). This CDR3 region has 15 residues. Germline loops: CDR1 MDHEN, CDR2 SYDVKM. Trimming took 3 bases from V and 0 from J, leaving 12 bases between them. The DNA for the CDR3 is TGTGCCAGCAGTTTGGGGCTCTTCAGCTCCTACGAGCAGTACTTC. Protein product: CASSLGLFSSYEQYF.

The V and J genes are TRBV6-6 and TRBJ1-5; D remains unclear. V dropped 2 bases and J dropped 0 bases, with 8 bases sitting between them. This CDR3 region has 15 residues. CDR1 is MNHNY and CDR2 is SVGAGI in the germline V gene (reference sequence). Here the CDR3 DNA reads TGTGCCAGCAGTTACCGCGGGGATAGCAATCAGCCCCAGCATTTT. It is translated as CASSYRGDSNQPQHF.

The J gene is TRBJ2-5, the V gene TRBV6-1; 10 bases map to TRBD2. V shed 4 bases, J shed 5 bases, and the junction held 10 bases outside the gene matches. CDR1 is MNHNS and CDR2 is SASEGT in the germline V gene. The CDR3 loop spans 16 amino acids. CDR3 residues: CASSVGGAGGWETQYF. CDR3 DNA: TGTGCCAGCAGTGTGGGTGGAGCGGGGGGGTGGGAGACCCAGTACTTC.

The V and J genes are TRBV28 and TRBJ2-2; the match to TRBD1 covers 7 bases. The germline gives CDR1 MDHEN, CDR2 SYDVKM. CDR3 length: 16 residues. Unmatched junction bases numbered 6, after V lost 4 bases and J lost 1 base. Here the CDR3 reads CASSSRQGLNTGELFF. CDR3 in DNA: TGTGCCAGCAGTTCCAGACAGGGCCTGAACACCGGGGAGCTGTTTTTT.

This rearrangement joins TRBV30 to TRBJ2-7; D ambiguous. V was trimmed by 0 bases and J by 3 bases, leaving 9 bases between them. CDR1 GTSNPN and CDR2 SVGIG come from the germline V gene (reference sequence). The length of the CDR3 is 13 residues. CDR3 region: CAWSVSIYYEQYF. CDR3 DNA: TGTGCCTGGAGTGTCTCCATCTACTACGAGCAGTACTTC.

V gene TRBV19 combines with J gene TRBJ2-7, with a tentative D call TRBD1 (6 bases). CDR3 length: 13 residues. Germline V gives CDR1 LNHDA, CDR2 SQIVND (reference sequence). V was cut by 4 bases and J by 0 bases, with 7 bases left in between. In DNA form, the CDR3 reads TGTGCCAGTAGTACAGGGGACTCCTACGAGCAGTACTTC. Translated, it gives CASSTGDSYEQYF.

CDR3: CASSLLGGISEKLFF. The CDR3, as DNA: TGTGCCAGCAGCTTACTTGGAGGGATCAGTGAAAAACTGTTTTTT. The chain employs TRBV7-9 and TRBJ1-4; D remains ambiguous. The CDR3 length is 15 residues. Germline V lookup: CDR1 SEHNR, CDR2 FQNEAQ (reference sequence). V was cut by 2 bases and J by 7 bases, with 14 bases left in between. Using reference TRBV7-9 and TRBJ1-4 for the parts outside the CDR3, the full variable domain is DTGVSQNPRHKITKRGQNVTFRCDPISEHNRLYWYRQTLGQGPEFLTYFQNEAQLEKSRLLSDRFSAERPKGSFSTLEIQRTEQGDSAMYLCASSLLGGISEKLFFGSGTQLSVL.

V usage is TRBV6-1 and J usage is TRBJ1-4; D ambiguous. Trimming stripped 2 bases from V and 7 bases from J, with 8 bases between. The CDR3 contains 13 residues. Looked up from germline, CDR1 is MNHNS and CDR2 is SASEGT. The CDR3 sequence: CASSEIPSEKLFF. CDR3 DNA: TGTGCCAGCAGTGAAATCCCCTCTGAAAAACTGTTTTTT.

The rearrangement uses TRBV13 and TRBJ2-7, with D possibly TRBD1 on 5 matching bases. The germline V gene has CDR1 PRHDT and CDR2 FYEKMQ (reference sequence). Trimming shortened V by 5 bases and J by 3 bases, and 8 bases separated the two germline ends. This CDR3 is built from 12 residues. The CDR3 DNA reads TGTGCCAGCAGCGTACAGGTCTACGAGCAGTACTTC. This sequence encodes CASSVQVYEQYF. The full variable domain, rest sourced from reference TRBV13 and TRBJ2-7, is AAGVIQSPRHLIKEKRETATLKCYPIPRHDTVYWYQQGPGQDPQFLISFYEKMQSDKGSIPDRFSAQQFSDYHSELNMSSLELGDSALYFCASSVQVYEQYFGPGTRLTVT.